This is a list of T cell receptor beta chains from one sample in a study of T-cell reconstitution after alpha-beta-depleted transplantation in children. TCRdb recomputed calls from the PCR reads with MiXCR, one row per CDR3 protein. The sample has about 1,000,000 distinct CDR3 sequences, about 29% seen once. The sample here was PBMCs, mostly from graft donor cells, taken 360 days after TCRalphabeta/CD19-depleted stem cell transplant. All receptors come from a boy younger than two who had a stem cell transplant for SCID, so the T cells may come from the graft donor. Each CDR3 is given with its conserved first and last residue. A D gene is named only where the DNA matches it firmly. A clone size is listed for some rows: how often the clone was seen (once, few, many), or a class if it is expanded.

d_call	v_call	j_call	clone_size	cdr3_nt	cdr3_aa
-	TRBV12-3/TRBV12-4	TRBJ2-5	-	TGTGCCAGCACTCTGTCGGCCTACGGGACCCAGTACTTC	CASTLSAYGTQYF
TRBD1	TRBV7-2	TRBJ2-7	-	TGTGCCAGCAGCCGACCCCCGGACAGGCCCTCCTACGAGCAGTACTTC	CASSRPPDRPSYEQYF
-	TRBV20-1	TRBJ1-4	-	TGCAGTGCTAGCCAGGGGAAAAGCCAAAAAAAACTGTTTTTT	CSASQGKSQKKLFF
TRBD2	TRBV6-1	TRBJ2-2	-	TGTGCCAGCCGGATGGGACTAGCGGGTAAACCCGGGGAGCTGTTTTTT	CASRMGLAGKPGELFF
-	TRBV24-1	TRBJ2-1	few	TGTGCCACCAGTGATTTTCCCCGGGGTCTCAATGAGCAGTTCTTC	CATSDFPRGLNEQFF
-	TRBV18	TRBJ1-4	many	TGTGCCAGCTCACCACTTCCCGCGAATAATGAAAAACTGTTTTTT	CASSPLPANNEKLFF
-	TRBV20-1	TRBJ2-3	-	TGCAGTGCTAGTTTGAGCACAGATACGCAGTATTTT	CSASLSTDTQYF
TRBD1	TRBV5-1	TRBJ2-1	few	TGCGCCAGCAGCTTGGAAGGGACAGGGAGCAATGAGCAGTTCTTC	CASSLEGTGSNEQFF
-	TRBV6-5	TRBJ2-7	-	TGTGCCAGCAGTTACTCAGGGCGGACCGAGCAGTACTTC	CASSYSGRTEQYF
TRBD2	TRBV6-5	TRBJ2-1	few	TGTGCCAGCAGTTCCTACCCAAGCGGGGGGGCCCCTGAGCAGTTCTTC	CASSSYPSGGAPEQFF
TRBD1	TRBV20-1	TRBJ1-5	few	TGCAGTGCTGCAGGGGGACGGACTCTCAATCAGCCCCAGCATTTT	CSAAGGRTLNQPQHF
-	TRBV18	TRBJ1-1	-	TGTGCCAGCTCACCGTACAGTGAAGGGAACACTGAAGCTTTCTTT	CASSPYSEGNTEAFF
-	TRBV5-1	TRBJ1-1	few	TGCGCCAGCAGCTTGGGAGCAGGGCACGGTGAAGCTTTCTTT	CASSLGAGHGEAFF
-	TRBV24-1	TRBJ2-3	few	TGTGCCACCAGTTTCGGACCCTTCGGACGGCAGTATTTT	CATSFGPFGRQYF
-	TRBV7-2	TRBJ2-3	few	TGTGCCAGCAGCCCCTACGGGGGAAACTTAGATACGCAGTATTTT	CASSPYGGNLDTQYF
-	TRBV5-1	TRBJ2-5	-	TGCGCCAGCAGCGCGGGACCAGGGGAGACCCAGTACTTC	CASSAGPGETQYF
TRBD2	TRBV9	TRBJ2-1	-	TGTGCCAGCAGCCCTGGGACTAGCGGGGGATCTACCTACAATGAGCAGTTCTTC	CASSPGTSGGSTYNEQFF
-	TRBV12-3/TRBV12-4	TRBJ2-1	-	TGTGCCAGCAGTTTCACAGGGTGGTCCTACAATGAGCAGTTCTTC	CASSFTGWSYNEQFF
-	TRBV25-1	TRBJ2-7	-	TGTGCCAGCAGTGAACTACACGAGCAGTACTTC	CASSELHEQYF
-	TRBV12-5	TRBJ2-3	-	TGTGCTAGTGGTTTGGACTACCGCACAGATACGCAGTATTTT	CASGLDYRTDTQYF
TRBD2	TRBV9	TRBJ2-3	few	TGTGCCAGCAGCGCCCTCTCTACAGCGGGGGGCACAGATACGCAGTATTTT	CASSALSTAGGTDTQYF
TRBD2	TRBV20-1	TRBJ2-1	few	TGCAGTGCTGCCAAGACAGGCCCTACTAGCGGGGGGTACAATGAGCAGTTCTTC	CSAAKTGPTSGGYNEQFF
TRBD1	TRBV3-1	TRBJ2-7	-	TGTGCCAGCAGCCAAGATATTTTAAGGGACAGGACCTACGAGCAGTACTTC	CASSQDILRDRTYEQYF
-	TRBV5-5	TRBJ1-1	few	TGTGCCAGCAGCTTGGACCCGAACCCCCTTGAAGCTTTCTTT	CASSLDPNPLEAFF
-	TRBV12-3/TRBV12-4	TRBJ2-7	few	TGTGCCAGCAGTTTCTCAGGGTCCCACGAGCAGTACTTC	CASSFSGSHEQYF
-	TRBV4-1	TRBJ1-6	-	TGCGCCAGCAGCCAAGATCCATCGGGGACCGATAATTCACCCCTCCACTTT	CASSQDPSGTDNSPLHF
-	TRBV7-2	TRBJ2-7	-	TGTGCCAGCAGCTGGAGGGTTAACGAGCAGTACTTC	CASSWRVNEQYF
TRBD1	TRBV12-3/TRBV12-4	TRBJ2-2	-	TGTGCCAGCCGGTCAGGGACAGTCACCGGGGAGCTGTTTTTT	CASRSGTVTGELFF
TRBD1	TRBV7-9	TRBJ2-1	-	TGTGCCAGCGGGGACAGTCTATACAATGAGCAGTTCTTC	CASGDSLYNEQFF
-	TRBV4-1	TRBJ2-1	many	TGCGCCAGCAGCCATCCCATGAGCCTAGCAGGTGAGCAGTTCTTC	CASSHPMSLAGEQFF
-	TRBV7-6	TRBJ2-5	many	TGTGCCAGCAGCTTAGCTACCGAGACCCAGTACTTC	CASSLATETQYF
-	TRBV27	TRBJ1-1	-	TGTGCCAGCAGTTCCCTCAGAGGGCACACTGAAGCTTTCTTT	CASSSLRGHTEAFF
-	TRBV25-1	TRBJ2-7	few	TGTGCCAGCAGTAAAGGGGAAGGCGCCTACGAGCAGTACTTC	CASSKGEGAYEQYF
TRBD2	TRBV5-1	TRBJ2-1	few	TGCGCCAGCATGTCACTAGCGGGAGTTGGCAATGAGCAGTTCTTC	CASMSLAGVGNEQFF
TRBD2	TRBV12-3/TRBV12-4	TRBJ2-1	few	TGTGCCAGCATTCCTCTAGCGGGCGATGAGCAGTTCTTC	CASIPLAGDEQFF
TRBD2	TRBV6-5	TRBJ2-5	-	TGTGCCAGCAGTTATTCCCAACCGGGACTAGCGGGGCAAGAGACCCAGTACTTC	CASSYSQPGLAGQETQYF
-	TRBV24-1	TRBJ2-2	few	TGTGCCACCAGTGATTTTGGGGGATGGAACACCGGGGAGCTGTTTTTT	CATSDFGGWNTGELFF
-	TRBV20-1	TRBJ2-7	-	TGCAGCTGGGGGAGCTCCTACGAGCAGTACTTC	CSWGSSYEQYF
-	TRBV12-3/TRBV12-4	TRBJ1-6	-	TGTGCCAGCAGGGGACCCGGGACGGAAAATTCACCCCTCCACTTT	CASRGPGTENSPLHF
TRBD1	TRBV14	TRBJ2-7	-	TGTGCCAGCAGCCAACTGTCGTGGACAGGGGGCGAGCAGTACTTC	CASSQLSWTGGEQYF
-	TRBV10-3	TRBJ1-3	few	TGTGCCATCACCAATGACCGGAACTCTGGAAACACCATATATTTT	CAITNDRNSGNTIYF
-	TRBV5-1	TRBJ2-3	few	TGCGCCAGCACTCCACCGAGTAACCACCTTACGCAGTATTTT	CASTPPSNHLTQYF
TRBD2	TRBV4-2	TRBJ2-3	-	TGTGCCAGCAGCCAAGATAGTAGCGGGGGCCCAGATACGCAGTATTTT	CASSQDSSGGPDTQYF
-	TRBV5-6	TRBJ2-5	-	TGTGCCAGCAGCTTGCCGGCGGGGACAGAGACCCAGTACTTC	CASSLPAGTETQYF
-	TRBV4-3	TRBJ2-4	-	TGCGCCAGCAGCCAAGAAGTTAGCAGCGGGTTAGCCAAAAACATTCAGTACTTC	CASSQEVSSGLAKNIQYF
TRBD2	TRBV6-2/TRBV6-3	TRBJ2-3	-	TGTGCCAGCAGCGGGACTAGCGGGGGCACAGATACGCAGTATTTT	CASSGTSGGTDTQYF
TRBD2	TRBV7-9	TRBJ2-3	-	TGTGCCAGCAGCTTAACGGGGTCGGGAGGGGATACGCAGTATTTT	CASSLTGSGGDTQYF
TRBD1	TRBV12-3/TRBV12-4	TRBJ2-1	few	TGTGCCAGCAGACCCGGACAGGGGAAGCAGTTCTTC	CASRPGQGKQFF
-	TRBV24-1	TRBJ1-1	-	TGTGCCACCGGTGAAATCGACCTACATTTCAGGCGCGGGCGGCCAGCTTTCTTT	CATGEIDLHFRRGRPAFF
-	TRBV5-5	TRBJ2-7	-	TGTGCCAGCAGCCCAGCCCGGTGGGTTTCCTACGAGCAGTACTTC	CASSPARWVSYEQYF
-	TRBV5-1	TRBJ2-5	few	TGCGCCAGCAGTCCAACTTACCCCGTTTCGGAGACCCAGTACTTC	CASSPTYPVSETQYF
-	TRBV15	TRBJ2-7	many	TGTGCCACCAGCGTCGGGGCTTCCTACGAGCAGTACTTC	CATSVGASYEQYF
-	TRBV12-3/TRBV12-4	TRBJ1-2	-	TGTGCCAGCACTCCCCAGGTGGAGGTCCCTAACTATGGCTACACCTTC	CASTPQVEVPNYGYTF